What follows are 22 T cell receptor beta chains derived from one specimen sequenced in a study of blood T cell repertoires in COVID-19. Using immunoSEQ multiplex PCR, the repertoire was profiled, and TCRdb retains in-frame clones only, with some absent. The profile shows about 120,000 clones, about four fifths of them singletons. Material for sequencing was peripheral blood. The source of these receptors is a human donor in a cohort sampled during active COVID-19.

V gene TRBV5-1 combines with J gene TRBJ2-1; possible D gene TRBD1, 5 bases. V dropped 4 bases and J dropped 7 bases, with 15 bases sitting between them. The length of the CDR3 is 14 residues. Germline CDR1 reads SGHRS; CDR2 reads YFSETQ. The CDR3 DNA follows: TGCGCCAGCAGCCAATTATTACAGGTTAATGAGCAGTTCTTC. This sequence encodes CASSQLLQVNEQFF. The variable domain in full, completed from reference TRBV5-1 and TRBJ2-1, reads KAGVTQTPRYLIKTRGQQVTLSCSPISGHRSVSWYQQTPGQGLQFLFEYFSETQRNKGNFPGRFSGRQFSNSRSEMNVSTLELGDSALYLCASSQLLQVNEQFFGPGTRLTVL.

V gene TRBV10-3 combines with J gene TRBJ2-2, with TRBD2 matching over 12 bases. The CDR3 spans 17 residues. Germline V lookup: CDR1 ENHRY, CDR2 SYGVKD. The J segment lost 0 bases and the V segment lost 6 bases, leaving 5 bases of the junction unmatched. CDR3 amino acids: CAISPTSGGTNTGELFF. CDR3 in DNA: TGTGCCATCAGCCCGACTAGCGGGGGCACGAACACCGGGGAGCTGTTTTTT.

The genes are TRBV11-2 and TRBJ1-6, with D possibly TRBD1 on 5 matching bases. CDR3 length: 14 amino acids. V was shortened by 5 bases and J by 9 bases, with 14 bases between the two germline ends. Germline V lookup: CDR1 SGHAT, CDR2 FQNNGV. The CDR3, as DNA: TGTGCCAGCAGCCCCGCCGGGGGGAGTTCACCCCTCCACTTT. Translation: CASSPAGGSSPLHF.

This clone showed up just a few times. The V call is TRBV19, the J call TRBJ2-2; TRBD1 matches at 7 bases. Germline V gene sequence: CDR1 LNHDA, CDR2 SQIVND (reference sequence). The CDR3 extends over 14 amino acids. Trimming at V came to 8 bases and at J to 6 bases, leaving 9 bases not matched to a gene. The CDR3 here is CASGQQGLAGELFF. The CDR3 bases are TGTGCCAGTGGCCAACAGGGGCTGGCCGGGGAGCTGTTTTTT.

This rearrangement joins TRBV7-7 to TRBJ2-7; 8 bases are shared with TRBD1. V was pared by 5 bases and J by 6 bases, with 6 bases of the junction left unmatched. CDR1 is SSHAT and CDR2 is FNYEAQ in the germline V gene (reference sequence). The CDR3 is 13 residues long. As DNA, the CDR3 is TGTGCCAGCAGCCCCCTAACAGGGGGCGAGCAGTACTTC. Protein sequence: CASSPLTGGEQYF.

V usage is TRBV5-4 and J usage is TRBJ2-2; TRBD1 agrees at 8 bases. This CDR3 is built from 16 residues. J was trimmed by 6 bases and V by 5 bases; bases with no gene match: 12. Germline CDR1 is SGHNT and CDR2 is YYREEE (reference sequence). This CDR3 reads CASRQLGAGGPGELFF. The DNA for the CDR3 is TGTGCCAGCAGACAACTTGGGGCAGGGGGCCCCGGGGAGCTGTTTTTT. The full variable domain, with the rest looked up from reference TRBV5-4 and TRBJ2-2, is ETGVTQSPTHLIKTRGQQVTLRCSSQSGHNTVSWYQQALGQGPQFIFQYYREEENGRGNFPPRFSGLQFPNYSSELNVNALELDDSALYLCASRQLGAGGPGELFFGEGSRLTVL.

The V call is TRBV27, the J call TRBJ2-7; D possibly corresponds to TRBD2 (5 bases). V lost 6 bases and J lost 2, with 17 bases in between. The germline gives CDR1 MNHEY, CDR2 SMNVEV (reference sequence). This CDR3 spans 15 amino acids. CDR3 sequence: CASSPGMLGPYEQYF. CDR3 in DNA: TGTGCCAGCAGCCCCGGGATGCTAGGCCCCTACGAGCAGTACTTC.

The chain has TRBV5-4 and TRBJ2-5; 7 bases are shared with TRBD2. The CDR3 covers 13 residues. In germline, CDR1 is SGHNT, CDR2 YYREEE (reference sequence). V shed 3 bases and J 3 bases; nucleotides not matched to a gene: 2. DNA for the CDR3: TGTGCCAGCAGCTATGGGGGGGAAGAGACCCAGTACTTC. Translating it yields CASSYGGEETQYF.

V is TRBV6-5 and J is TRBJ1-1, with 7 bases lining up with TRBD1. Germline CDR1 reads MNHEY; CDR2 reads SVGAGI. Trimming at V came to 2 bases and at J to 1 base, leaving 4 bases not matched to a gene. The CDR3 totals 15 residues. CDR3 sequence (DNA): TGTGCCAGCAGTTACGGGACAGCCCAGAACACTGAAGCTTTCTTT. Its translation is CASSYGTAQNTEAFF.

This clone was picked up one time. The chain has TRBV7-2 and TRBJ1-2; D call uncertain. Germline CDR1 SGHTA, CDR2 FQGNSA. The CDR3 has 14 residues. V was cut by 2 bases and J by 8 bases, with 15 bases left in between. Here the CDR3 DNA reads TGTGCCAGCAGCTTAAGGTCGGAGGGAGGGGGCTACACCTTC. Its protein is CASSLRSEGGGYTF.

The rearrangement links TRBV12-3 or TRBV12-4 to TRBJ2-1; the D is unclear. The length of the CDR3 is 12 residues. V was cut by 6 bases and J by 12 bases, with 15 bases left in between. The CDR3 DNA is TGTGCCAGCAGCCCAGACTCTCGGCCGCAGTTCTTC. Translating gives CASSPDSRPQFF.

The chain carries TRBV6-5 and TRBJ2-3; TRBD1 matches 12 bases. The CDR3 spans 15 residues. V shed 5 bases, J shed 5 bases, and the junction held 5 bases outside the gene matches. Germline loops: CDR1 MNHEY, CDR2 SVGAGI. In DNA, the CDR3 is TGTGCCAGCAGTCCCGGGACAGGGGGCAAAGATACGCAGTATTTT. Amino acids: CASSPGTGGKDTQYF.

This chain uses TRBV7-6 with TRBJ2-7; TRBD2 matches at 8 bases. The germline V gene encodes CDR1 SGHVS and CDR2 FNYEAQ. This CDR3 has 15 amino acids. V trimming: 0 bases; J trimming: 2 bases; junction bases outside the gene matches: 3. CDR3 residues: CASSLARGAAYEQYF. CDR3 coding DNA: TGTGCCAGCAGCTTAGCGCGGGGGGCGGCCTACGAGCAGTACTTC.

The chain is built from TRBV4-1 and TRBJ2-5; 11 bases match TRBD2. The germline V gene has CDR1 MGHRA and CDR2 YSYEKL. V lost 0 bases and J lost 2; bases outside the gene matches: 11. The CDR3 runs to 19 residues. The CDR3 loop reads CASSQDKGALAGGQETQYF. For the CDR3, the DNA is TGCGCCAGCAGCCAAGATAAAGGAGCGCTAGCGGGGGGTCAAGAGACCCAGTACTTC.

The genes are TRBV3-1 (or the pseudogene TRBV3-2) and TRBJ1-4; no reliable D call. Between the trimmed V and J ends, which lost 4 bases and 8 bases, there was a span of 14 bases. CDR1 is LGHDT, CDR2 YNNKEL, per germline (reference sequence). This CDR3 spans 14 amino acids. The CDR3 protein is CASSRSVRGEKLFF. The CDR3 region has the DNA TGTGCCAGCAGCCGGTCGGTTAGAGGAGAAAAACTGTTTTTT.

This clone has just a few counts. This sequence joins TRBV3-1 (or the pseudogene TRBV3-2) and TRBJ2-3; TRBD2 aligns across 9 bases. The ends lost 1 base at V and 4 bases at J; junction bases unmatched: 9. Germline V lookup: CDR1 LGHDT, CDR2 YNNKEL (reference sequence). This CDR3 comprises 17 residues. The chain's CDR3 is CASSQVSRGGKADTQYF. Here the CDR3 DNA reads TGTGCCAGCAGCCAAGTGTCGCGGGGGGGCAAGGCAGATACGCAGTATTTT.

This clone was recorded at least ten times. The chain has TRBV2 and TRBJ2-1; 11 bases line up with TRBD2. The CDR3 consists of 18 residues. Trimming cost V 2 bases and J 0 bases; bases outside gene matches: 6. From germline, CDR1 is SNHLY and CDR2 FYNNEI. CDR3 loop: CASSELAGGLSSYNEQFF. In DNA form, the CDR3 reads TGTGCCAGCAGTGAACTAGCGGGGGGACTTAGCTCCTACAATGAGCAGTTCTTC.

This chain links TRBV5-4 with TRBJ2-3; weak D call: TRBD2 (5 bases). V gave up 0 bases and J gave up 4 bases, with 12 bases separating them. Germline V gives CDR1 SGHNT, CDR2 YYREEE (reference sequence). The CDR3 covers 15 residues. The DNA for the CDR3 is TGTGCCAGCAGCTTGGAGGCTAGCAGCCCAGATACGCAGTATTTT. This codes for CASSLEASSPDTQYF.

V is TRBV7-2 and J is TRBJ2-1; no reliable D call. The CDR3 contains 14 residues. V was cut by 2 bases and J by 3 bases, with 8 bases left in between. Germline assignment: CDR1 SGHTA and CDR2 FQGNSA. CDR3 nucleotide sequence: TGTGCCAGCAGCTTAAAACAATTCTACAATGAGCAGTTCTTC. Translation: CASSLKQFYNEQFF.

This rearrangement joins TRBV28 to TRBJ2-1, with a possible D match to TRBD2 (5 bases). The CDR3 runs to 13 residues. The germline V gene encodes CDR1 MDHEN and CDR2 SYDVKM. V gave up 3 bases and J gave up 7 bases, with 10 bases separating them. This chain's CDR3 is CASSLYRENEQFF. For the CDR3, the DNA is TGTGCCAGCAGTTTGTATCGGGAAAATGAGCAGTTCTTC. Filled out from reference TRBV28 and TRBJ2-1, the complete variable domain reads DVKVTQSSRYLVKRTGEKVFLECVQDMDHENMFWYRQDPGLGLRLIYFSYDVKMKEKGDIPEGYSVSREKKERFSLILESASTNQTSMYLCASSLYRENEQFFGPGTRLTVL.

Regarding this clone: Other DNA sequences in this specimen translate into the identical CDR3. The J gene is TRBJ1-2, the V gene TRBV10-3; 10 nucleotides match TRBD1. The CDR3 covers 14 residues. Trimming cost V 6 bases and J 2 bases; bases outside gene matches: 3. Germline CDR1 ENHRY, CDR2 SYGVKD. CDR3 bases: TGTGCCATCAGGCCGGGACAGGGGAACTATGGCTACACCTTC. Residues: CAIRPGQGNYGYTF.

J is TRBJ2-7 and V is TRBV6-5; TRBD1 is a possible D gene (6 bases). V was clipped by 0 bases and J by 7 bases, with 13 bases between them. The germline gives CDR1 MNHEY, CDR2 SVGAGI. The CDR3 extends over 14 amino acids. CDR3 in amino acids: CASSYSLFRGEQYF. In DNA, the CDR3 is TGTGCCAGCAGTTACTCACTGTTCAGGGGAGAGCAGTACTTC.